This TCR beta chain derives from a study of blood T cell repertoires in COVID-19. The overall study: In each case, the material was cDNA or gDNA derived from T cells, B-cell-depleted T cells, or PBMCs.

Per the authors' pipeline: Nucleated cell counts were estimated from reference gene primer amplification. Measured with immunoSEQ multiplex PCR; TCRdb has only the in-frame clones, and not every one. Clone size and the V and J calls come from that table; the DNA yielded D and trimming. Of fewer than 350,000 clones in the sample, nearly 90% were seen once. The germline CDR1 and CDR2 sequences are MDHEN and SYDVKM. The CDR3 sequence is 17 residues long. J was trimmed by 5 bases and V by 4 bases; bases with no gene match: 14. This clonotype was sampled from a woman in her 30s who had recovered from COVID-19. The sequenced sample was PBMCs or T cells enriched from blood (not recorded which). V usage is TRBV28 and J usage is TRBJ2-5, with 9 positions matching TRBD2. The CDR3 loop is CASSSIPFSGGRETQYF. The CDR3 bases are TGTGCCAGCAGTTCCATCCCTTTTAGCGGGGGAAGGGAGACCCAGTACTTC.